The 6 T cell receptor beta chains below all came from one sample that was sequenced in a study of blood T cell repertoires in COVID-19. Some clones are missing from TCRdb's copy, which holds only in-frame ones; the method was immunoSEQ multiplex PCR. The sample yields roughly 250,000 clones, about 89% seen once. The sequencing input was PBMCs or T cells enriched from blood (not recorded which). These receptor sequences come from a man aged 40-50 years who had recovered from COVID-19.

In DNA, the CDR3 is TGTGCCAGTAGGTCCGGGACAGGAGGAAATCAGCCCCAGCATTTT. It specifies CASRSGTGGNQPQHF. This sequence joins TRBV19 and TRBJ1-5, with TRBD1 matching 8 bases. The CDR3 spans 15 residues. Trimming removed 6 bases from V and 4 bases from J; junction bases left unmatched: 8. Per the germline V gene, CDR1 is LNHDA and CDR2 is SQIVND (reference sequence).

The CDR3 here is CASKTSGRNRGSYNEQFF. The CDR3 region has the DNA TGTGCCAGCAAGACTAGCGGGAGAAACAGGGGCTCCTACAATGAGCAGTTCTTC. This sequence joins TRBV7-9 and TRBJ2-1; 12 nucleotides match TRBD2. The J segment lost 0 bases and the V segment lost 7 bases, leaving 10 bases of the junction unmatched. The CDR3 runs 18 residues. Germline loops: CDR1 SEHNR, CDR2 FQNEAQ (reference sequence).

The V and J genes are TRBV6-5 and TRBJ1-1, with 8 bases fitting TRBD1. Per germline, CDR1 MNHEY and CDR2 SVGAGI. This CDR3 contains 14 residues. The ends lost 5 bases at V and 4 bases at J; junction bases unmatched: 6. CDR3: CASSQPTGVTEAFF. CDR3 nucleotide sequence: TGTGCCAGCAGTCAGCCGACAGGGGTCACTGAAGCTTTCTTT.

The chain carries TRBV2 and TRBJ2-7; 9 bases are shared with TRBD1. Germline CDR1 is SNHLY and CDR2 is FYNNEI. The V gene end was trimmed by 8 bases and the J gene end by 3 bases; junction bases not matched to a gene: 5. The CDR3 extends over 13 amino acids. CDR3 bases: TGTGCCAGCTTTCCGGGACAGGGCTACGAGCAGTACTTC. Translated: CASFPGQGYEQYF.

This clone has only one observation. The rearrangement uses TRBV7-2 and TRBJ2-6, with D possibly being TRBD1 (6 bases). CDR3 length: 15 amino acids. V shed 5 bases and J shed 1 base, with 9 bases lying between them. Germline CDR1 reads SGHTA; CDR2 reads FQGNSA. The CDR3 reads CASSIQGSGANVLTF. DNA for the CDR3: TGTGCCAGCAGCATACAGGGATCTGGGGCCAACGTCCTGACTTTC.

The rearrangement links TRBV9 to TRBJ1-2, with D perhaps TRBD1 (6 bases). Germline CDR1 and CDR2: SGDLS and YYNGEE. Trimming pared 4 bases from V and 7 bases from J, leaving 20 bases between. The CDR3 sequence is 15 residues long. CDR3 sequence: CASSKGGGPASGYTF. As DNA, the CDR3 is TGTGCCAGCAGCAAAGGGGGGGGCCCAGCGAGTGGCTACACCTTC.